Following are 25 T cell receptor beta chains from one sample sequenced in a study of Ad26.COV2.S vaccination and SARS-CoV-2 variants. Sequenced by immunoSEQ multiplex PCR; TCRdb stores in-frame clones only, minus some. The repertoire holds more than 300,000 clones, with about 82% as singletons. Documented treatment: about 20 received Ad26.COV2.S at low or high dose, single or two shots; roughly five received placebo; per-sample allocation not given. Sampling occurred on day 63 after the first vaccine or placebo injection. Sequencing used peripheral blood, obtained in a trial of Ad26.COV2.S vaccine versus placebo. The origin of the receptors is a person between 18 and 59 years old who received the Ad26.COV2.S COVID-19 vaccine or a placebo.

This clone is a singleton in its sample. The V call is TRBV7-9, the J call TRBJ1-3; D not resolved. CDR3 length: 13 amino acids. The V and J ends lost 0 bases and 4 bases respectively, with 4 bases between them. The germline gives CDR1 SEHNR, CDR2 FQNEAQ (reference sequence). The CDR3 region is CASSLAEGNTIYF. DNA of the CDR3: TGTGCCAGCAGCTTAGCCGAGGGAAACACCATATATTTT.

The chain employs TRBV5-5 and TRBJ2-3, with TRBD1 matching 9 bases. Germline V lookup: CDR1 SGHKS, CDR2 YYEKEE (reference sequence). This CDR3 has 16 residues. The V and J ends lost 0 bases and 3 bases, in that order; junction bases with no gene match: 5. CDR3 region: CASSLGDREWTDTQYF. The CDR3 coding sequence is TGTGCCAGCAGCTTGGGGGACAGGGAGTGGACAGATACGCAGTATTTT.

The chain combines TRBV4-1 with TRBJ2-7, with D possibly being TRBD1 (5 bases). The ends were cut back, 4 bases at V and 3 bases at J, with 13 bases in the middle. The germline V gene has CDR1 MGHRA and CDR2 YSYEKL. The CDR3 is made up of 14 amino acids. The CDR3 sequence: CASSLVGRDYEQYF. The CDR3, as DNA: TGCGCCAGCAGCCTAGTGGGCAGGGACTACGAGCAGTACTTC.

The chain is built from TRBV6-1 and TRBJ1-5; unclear D gene. The length of the CDR3 is 14 residues. Germline CDR1 reads MNHNS; CDR2 reads SASEGT. V lost 2 bases and J lost 4, with 9 bases in between. The CDR3 nucleotides read TGTGCCAGCAGTGAATTCACCGATAATCAGCCCCAGCATTTT. Protein: CASSEFTDNQPQHF.

The genes are TRBV5-6 and TRBJ2-3; 9 bases align to TRBD2. Germline CDR1 SGHDT, CDR2 YYEEEE. CDR3 length equals 13 residues. The trim removed 9 bases at V and 1 base at J, leaving 3 bases unmatched. For the CDR3, the DNA is TGTGCCACCAGACTAGCGGGCACAGATACGCAGTATTTT. Translation: CATRLAGTDTQYF.

This chain uses TRBV6-1 with TRBJ2-7; 11 bases match TRBD2. After removal of 1 base from V and 0 bases from J, the junction contained 11 bases not matched to a gene. Per germline, CDR1 MNHNS and CDR2 SASEGT. CDR3 length: 19 residues. CDR3 in amino acids: CASSEEVGRLAGGSYEQYF. The CDR3 coding sequence is TGTGCCAGCAGTGAAGAGGTGGGGCGCCTAGCGGGGGGCTCCTACGAGCAGTACTTC.

This clone was observed a single time. The genes are TRBV5-6 and TRBJ1-2; 11 nucleotides agree with TRBD1. With 4 bases clipped from V and 3 bases from J, the junction kept 5 bases outside the gene matches. CDR3 length: 15 amino acids. From germline, CDR1 is SGHDT and CDR2 YYEEEE. This CDR3 reads CASSLDRGLYYGYTF. The CDR3 coding sequence is TGTGCCAGCAGCCTGGACAGGGGGCTATACTATGGCTACACCTTC.

CDR3 residues: CASSDRGPSGGYTF. The CDR3 DNA is TGTGCCAGCAGTGACAGGGGGCCTTCTGGGGGCTACACCTTC. This rearrangement joins TRBV2 to TRBJ1-2; 8 bases agree with TRBD1. CDR3 size: 14 residues. Germline trimming cut 3 bases from V and 8 bases from J; bases unmatched to any gene: 8. Germline CDR1 SNHLY, CDR2 FYNNEI.

The chain uses TRBV24-1 and TRBJ2-2, with a weak D call TRBD2 (5 bases). V was shortened by 3 bases and J by 1 base, with 11 bases between the two germline ends. Germline V gene data show CDR1 as KGHDR and CDR2 as SFDVKD. CDR3 size: 16 residues. The CDR3 reads CATSDRRRGNTGELFF. In DNA, the CDR3 is TGTGCCACCAGTGATAGGAGACGGGGGAACACCGGGGAGCTGTTTTTT.

V is TRBV5-4 and J is TRBJ2-2; D may match TRBD1 or TRBD2 (6 bases each). Trimming pared 3 bases from V and 4 bases from J, leaving 13 bases between. The CDR3 runs to 15 residues. CDR1 is SGHNT and CDR2 is YYREEE in the germline V gene (reference sequence). In DNA form, the CDR3 reads TGTGCCAGCAGCTCCTCGACGGGGGCCACCGGGGAGCTGTTTTTT. Translated, it gives CASSSSTGATGELFF.

In regard to this clone: One end of the junction does not line up with germline, which may come from a read error. This rearrangement joins TRBV2 to TRBJ1-4; D is possibly TRBD1 (5 bases). This CDR3 has 14 residues. Germline loops: CDR1 SNHLY, CDR2 FYNNEI. DNA of the CDR3: TGTGCCAGCAGTGTTGTAGGGGCTAAAGAAAAACTGTTTTTT. Encoded protein: CASSVVGAKEKLFF.

As to this clone: This sample includes further DNA sequences coding for the same CDR3. V is TRBV9 and J is TRBJ2-3; D ambiguous. V was cut by 5 bases and J by 2 bases, with 9 bases left in between. CDR3 length: 13 amino acids. From germline, CDR1 is SGDLS and CDR2 YYNGEE. The CDR3 reads CASSVLDTDTQYF. The DNA of the CDR3 is TGTGCCAGCAGTGTGCTGGACACAGATACGCAGTATTTT.

The CDR3 DNA reads as TGCGCCAGCAGCCCGCCCGGGATTAGCGGAGAGACCCAGTACTTC. Translating gives CASSPPGISGETQYF. J is TRBJ2-5 and V is TRBV5-1; D might be TRBD2 (6 bases). This CDR3 contains 15 residues. The V gene lost 4 bases and the J gene lost 4 bases, with 17 bases spanning the gap. CDR1 and CDR2 (germline): SGHRS, YFSETQ.

V is TRBV2 and J is TRBJ1-1, with D perhaps TRBD1 (5 bases). This CDR3 has 15 residues. Germline CDR1 and CDR2: SNHLY and FYNNEI. V shed 6 bases and J shed 0 bases, with 14 bases lying between them. Here the CDR3 reads CASSARGRMNTEAFF. DNA for the CDR3: TGTGCCAGCAGCGCAAGGGGACGCATGAACACTGAAGCTTTCTTT.

The gene calls are TRBV5-4 and TRBJ2-3; D gene unclear. Per germline, CDR1 SGHNT and CDR2 YYREEE (reference sequence). The V end lost 1 base, the J end lost 3 bases, and 6 bases lay between the germline ends. The CDR3 covers 13 residues. The chain's CDR3 is CASSLSLTDTQYF. The CDR3 DNA reads as TGTGCCAGCAGCTTGTCACTAACAGATACGCAGTATTTT.

In nucleotides, the CDR3 is TGTGCCAGCCGGCGGACGGTCTATCAGCCCCAGCATTTT. This gives the protein CASRRTVYQPQHF. The chain links TRBV6-5 to TRBJ1-5, with D unresolved. The ends were cut back, 8 bases at V and 5 bases at J, with 13 bases in the middle. This CDR3 is built from 13 residues. The germline V gene has CDR1 MNHEY and CDR2 SVGAGI.

The chain employs TRBV2 and TRBJ2-5, with D hard to call. Trimming took 2 bases from V and 5 from J, leaving 12 bases between them. CDR1 is SNHLY and CDR2 is FYNNEI in the germline V gene. The CDR3 contains 14 residues. Written as DNA, the CDR3 is TGTGCCAGCAGTGAAAACCCCACACGGGAGACCCAGTACTTC. Translation: CASSENPTRETQYF.

The genes are TRBV28 and TRBJ1-6; no firm D call. The V end was cut by 4 bases, the J end by 4 bases, with 14 bases between. The CDR3 totals 16 residues. Germline V gene sequence: CDR1 MDHEN, CDR2 SYDVKM. The CDR3 DNA is TGTGCCAGCAGTTCCGCCGGGCGGGCTTATAATTCACCCCTCCACTTT. Translated, it gives CASSSAGRAYNSPLHF.

V and J are TRBV5-4 and TRBJ2-3, with TRBD2 as a possible D gene (6 bases). The V gene lost 1 base and the J gene lost 3 bases, with 15 bases spanning the gap. There are 16 residues in the CDR3. The germline V gene has CDR1 SGHNT and CDR2 YYREEE (reference sequence). The CDR3 nucleotides are TGTGCCAGCAGCTTGAGCGTGACTAGACCGACAGATACGCAGTATTTT. This translates into CASSLSVTRPTDTQYF.

The J gene is TRBJ2-3, the V gene TRBV27; D is unclear. CDR3 length: 13 residues. Trimming left V 2 bases short and J 14 bases short, with 17 bases between. The germline V gene encodes CDR1 MNHEY and CDR2 SMNVEV (reference sequence). The CDR3 DNA reads as TGTGCCAGCAGTTTAAGTCTGGCAAAACCGGTGTATTTT. It translates to CASSLSLAKPVYF.

The CDR3 is CASSQQQGYANEKLFF. CDR3 coding DNA: TGTGCCAGCAGCCAACAACAGGGATATGCTAATGAAAAACTGTTTTTT. The J gene is TRBJ1-4, the V gene TRBV14, with D perhaps TRBD1 (6 bases). Germline V gene lookup returns CDR1 SGHDN and CDR2 FVKESK. The CDR3 is 16 residues long. The germline V and J ends were trimmed by 2 bases and 3 bases, with 13 bases remaining between them.

V usage is TRBV7-2 and J usage is TRBJ1-1; D is undetermined. This CDR3 contains 14 residues. V shed 5 bases and J shed 1 base, with 11 bases lying between them. The germline V gene encodes CDR1 SGHTA and CDR2 FQGNSA. The CDR3 DNA reads TGTGCCAGCAGCCCCGGTAGGGCGAACACTGAAGCTTTCTTT. This sequence encodes CASSPGRANTEAFF.

This chain connects TRBV27 to TRBJ2-3; a weak D match, TRBD1 (6 bases). CDR1 MNHEY and CDR2 SMNVEV come from the germline V gene (reference sequence). V lost 4 bases to trimming and J lost 1 base, with 9 bases between them. The CDR3 has 14 amino acids. CDR3 nucleotides: TGTGCCAGCAGTTGGACAGTAGGCACAGATACGCAGTATTTT. Translated: CASSWTVGTDTQYF.

The sample holds one count of this clone. This CDR3 reads CASSQRRDPDQPQHF. The CDR3 DNA is TGTGCCAGCTCACAACGCCGGGACCCAGATCAGCCCCAGCATTTT. The chain employs TRBV18 and TRBJ1-5, with D perhaps matching TRBD1 (5 bases). The CDR3 has 15 amino acids. V was trimmed by 4 bases and J by 5 bases, leaving 15 bases between them. Germline V gene data show CDR1 as KGHSH and CDR2 as LQKENI.

The rearrangement uses TRBV6-1 and TRBJ2-7, with 9 nucleotides matching TRBD2. In germline, CDR1 is MNHNS, CDR2 SASEGT. V trimming: 0 bases; J trimming: 4 bases; junction bases outside the gene matches: 13. This CDR3 has 18 amino acids. The CDR3 DNA reads as TGTGCCAGCAGTGAAGCGGGGAGGAGCGGGGGGCCTCCTTACGAGCAGTACTTC. The encoded protein is CASSEAGRSGGPPYEQYF.